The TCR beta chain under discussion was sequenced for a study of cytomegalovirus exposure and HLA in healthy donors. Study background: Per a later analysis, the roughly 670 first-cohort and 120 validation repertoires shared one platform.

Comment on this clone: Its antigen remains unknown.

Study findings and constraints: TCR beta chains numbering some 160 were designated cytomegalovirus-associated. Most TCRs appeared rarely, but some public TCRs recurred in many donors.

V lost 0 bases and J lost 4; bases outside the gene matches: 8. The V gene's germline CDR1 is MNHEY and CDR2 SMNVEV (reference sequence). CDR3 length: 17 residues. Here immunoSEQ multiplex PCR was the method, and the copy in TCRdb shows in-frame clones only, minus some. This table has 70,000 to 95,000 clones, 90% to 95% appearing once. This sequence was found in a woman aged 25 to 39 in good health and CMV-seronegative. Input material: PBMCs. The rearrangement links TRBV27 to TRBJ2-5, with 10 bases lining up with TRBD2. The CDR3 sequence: CASSLSQLAGMGETQYF. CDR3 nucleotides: TGTGCCAGCAGTTTATCCCAACTAGCGGGAATGGGAGAGACCCAGTACTTC.